What follows are 2 T cell receptor beta chains derived from one specimen sequenced in a study of CD8 T cells in Susac syndrome. RNA, at about 0.45 to 1 ug, was reverse transcribed with random hexamers. Via MiXCR, TCRdb re-called the immunoSEQ multiplex PCR reads, giving one row per CDR3 protein. The sample carries about 280,000 distinct CDR3 sequences, approximately 84% recorded once. The sequencing sample was made of CD8+ T cells from PBMCs. The receptors derive from a human donor with multiple sclerosis.

This clonotype has only one observation. This chain joins TRBV6-2 or TRBV6-3 and TRBJ2-1, with TRBD2 matching 14 bases. V lost 2 bases, J lost 12 bases, and 6 bases stayed unmatched. Germline CDR1 and CDR2: MNHEY and SVGEGT. The CDR3 is 15 amino acids. CDR3 sequence reads: CASSYPGLAGVGQFF. CDR3 nucleotides: TGTGCCAGCAGTTACCCGGGACTAGCGGGAGTAGGGCAGTTCTTC.

This rearrangement joins TRBV29-1 to TRBJ2-3; D unresolved. The CDR3 extends over 11 amino acids. The V gene lost 3 bases and the J gene lost 4 bases, with 5 bases spanning the gap. Germline lookup yields CDR1 SQVTM and CDR2 ANQGSEA. The DNA for the CDR3 is TGCAGCGTTGAGGGCGCAGATACGCAGTATTTT. This translates into CSVEGADTQYF.